Listed below are T cell receptor beta chains from one sample, sequenced in a study of T-cell reconstitution after alpha-beta-depleted transplantation in children. TCRdb independently ran MiXCR on the PCR reads; one entry per CDR3 protein. The sample has almost 600,000 distinct CDR3 sequences; roughly 27% are singletons. The material was PBMCs, obtained before TCRalphabeta/CD19-depleted stem cell transplant. The receptors stem from a boy younger than two with Wiskott-Aldrich syndrome, due to receive a stem cell transplant. Each CDR3 is given with its conserved first and last residue. The listing skips clone size in some rows; elsewhere it reads once, few, many or a size class.

v_gene	len	abundance	j_gene	CDR3aa
TRBV5-1	15	-	TRBJ2-3	CASSAGLAGVDTQYF
TRBV5-1	16	-	TRBJ1-6	CASSLVPTGPNSPLHF
TRBV5-1	13	-	TRBJ2-1	CASSFTSGRASVF
TRBV24-1	19	-	TRBJ2-7	CATSRSVTDRGLESYEQYF
TRBV6-5	18	-	TRBJ2-7	CASSYGISGRRLIYEQYF
TRBV20-1	17	-	TRBJ2-7	CSASISGRAGPLGEQYF
TRBV5-1	15	-	TRBJ2-1	CASSLVSSKHNEQFF
TRBV7-9	14	few	TRBJ1-4	CASSFGGFNEKLFF
TRBV29-1	13	few	TRBJ2-1	CSVVLADHNEQFF
TRBV7-9	14	few	TRBJ2-7	CASSYWDRDNEQYF
TRBV19	15	-	TRBJ2-1	CASSVGTASYNEQFF